This TCR beta chain was identified during a study of blood T cell repertoires in COVID-19 (dated by TCRdb to 2020 to 2022). Regarding the complete study: Samples from collaborators originated in the United States, Italy and Spain and spanned both the acute and convalescent phases of COVID-19. The prospective study material was composed of cDNA or gDNA derived from T cells, B-cell-depleted T cells, or PBMCs. The dataset comprised deeply sampled blood TCRbeta repertoires from subjects exposed to, actively infected with, or recovered from COVID-19. A freely available public database, intended as a resource for researchers studying the immune response to SARS-CoV-2, is where the repertoires were released. The samples were drawn from two sources: the first 160 participants of the ongoing ImmuneRACE study, and 950 to 1,500 subjects contributed by 6 global collaborators. A de-identified subject ID, COVID-19 status, age in years and sex were almost always included in the sample metadata. Where available, HLA class I and class II types were obtained from metadata supplied by the sample provider rather than from assay-based typing. The study at large found these results: The quantity of clinical and demographic metadata differed by source and by participant and was supplied without curation.

TCRbeta CDR3 regions were amplified from genomic DNA using the immunoSEQ Assay, a bias-controlled multiplex PCR. The source study handled its data this way. Nucleated cell counts per sample were estimated from amplification of reference gene primers within the assay. To quantify the absolute abundance of each unique TCRbeta CDR3 rearrangement, sequence reads were collapsed and filtered. For each sample, productive Simpson clonality was calculated by taking the square root of Simpson's diversity index across productive rearrangements. This immuneACCESS table, as held by TCRdb, lists in-frame sequences with V and J called but not all clones. Of the missing ones, under half trace to an unresolved V gene in checked studies; the others have no known cause. V and J calls and clone size are copied from that table; D and trimming were computed from the DNA. Present in this sample are under 55,000 clones, about 72% of which were seen just once. Of the sample, 5.8% is held by the ten largest clones.

Note on this clone: Its antigen specificity is not known. No base qualities exist here, and no much larger clone lies one base off it.

Its CDR3 holds 17 amino acids, cysteine through phenylalanine. Only the CDR3 DNA is retained, 51 bases long and in frame from the first base. Compared with germline, V lacks 4 bases and J lacks 4 bases; bases without a gene match: 12. Taken from the germline V gene, the CDR1 and CDR2 loops are SGHTS and YDEGEE. Participants in the prospective study were aged 18 to 89 years, lived in about two dozen United States geographic areas, and enrolled through a virtual design. In the prospective study, cohorts were assigned on the basis of participant-reported clinical history obtained from a screening survey and a study questionnaire. In the prospective study, whole blood, serum and a nasopharyngeal or oropharyngeal swab were collected from each participant by mobile phlebotomists. Participants in the prospective study had the option to provide additional blood draws and questionnaires over a roughly 2-month period. Prospective study blood samples were shipped either frozen or at room temperature before DNA extraction.

The specimen sequenced was PBMCs or T cells enriched from blood (not recorded which). The TCR comes from a woman in her forties or fifties with acute COVID-19. The sequence joins TRBV5-8 to TRBJ1-5; 9 bases in between match TRBD1. The DNA sequence is given as TGTGCCAGCAGCCCGGGACAGGGAGTTCGGCGGAATCAGCCCCAGCATTTT. The encoded protein is CASSPGQGVRRNQPQHF.